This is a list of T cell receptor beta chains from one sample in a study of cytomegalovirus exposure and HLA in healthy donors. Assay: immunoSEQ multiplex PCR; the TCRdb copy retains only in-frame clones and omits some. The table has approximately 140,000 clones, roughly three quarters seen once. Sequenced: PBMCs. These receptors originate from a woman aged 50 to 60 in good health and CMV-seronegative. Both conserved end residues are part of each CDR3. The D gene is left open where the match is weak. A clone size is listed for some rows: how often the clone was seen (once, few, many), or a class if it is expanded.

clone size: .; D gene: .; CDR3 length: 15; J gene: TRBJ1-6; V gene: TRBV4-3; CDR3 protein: CASSQGNRADSPLHF; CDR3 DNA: TGCGCCAGCAGCCAAGGAAACAGGGCCGATTCACCCCTCCACTTT
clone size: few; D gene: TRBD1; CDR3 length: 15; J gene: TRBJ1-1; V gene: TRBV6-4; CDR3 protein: CASSDWTGGKTEAFF; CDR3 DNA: TGTGCCAGCAGTGACTGGACAGGGGGAAAAACTGAAGCTTTCTTT
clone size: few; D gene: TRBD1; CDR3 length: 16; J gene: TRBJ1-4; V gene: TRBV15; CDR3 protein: CATSRTTGQGDEKLFF; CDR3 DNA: TGTGCCACCAGCAGAACCACGGGACAGGGGGATGAAAAACTGTTTTTT
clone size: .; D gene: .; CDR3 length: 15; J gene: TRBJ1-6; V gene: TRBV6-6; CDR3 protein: CASSGGSPYNSPLHF; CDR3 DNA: TGTGCCAGCAGTGGAGGGAGCCCCTATAATTCACCCCTCCACTTT
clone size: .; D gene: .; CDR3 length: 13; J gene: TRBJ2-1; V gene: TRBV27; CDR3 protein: CASSLYGDNEQFF; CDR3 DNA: TGTGCCAGCAGTTTATACGGTGACAATGAGCAGTTCTTC
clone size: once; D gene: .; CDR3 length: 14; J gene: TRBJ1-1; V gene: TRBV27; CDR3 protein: CASRQGMGNTEAFF; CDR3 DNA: TGTGCCAGCAGACAGGGAATGGGGAACACTGAAGCTTTCTTT
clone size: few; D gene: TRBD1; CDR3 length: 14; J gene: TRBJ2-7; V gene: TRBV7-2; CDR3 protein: CASSIRQGAYEQYF; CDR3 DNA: TGTGCCAGCAGCATTCGACAGGGCGCCTACGAGCAGTACTTC
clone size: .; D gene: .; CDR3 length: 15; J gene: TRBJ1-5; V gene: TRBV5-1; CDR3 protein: CASSLEGARDQPQHF; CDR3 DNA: TGCGCCAGCAGCTTGGAAGGCGCCAGGGATCAGCCCCAGCATTTT
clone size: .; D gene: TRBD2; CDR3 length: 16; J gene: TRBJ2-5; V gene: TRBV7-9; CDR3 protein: CASSSPSGGVRETQYF; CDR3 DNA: TGTGCCAGCAGCTCCCCAAGCGGGGGGGTCAGGGAGACCCAGTACTTC
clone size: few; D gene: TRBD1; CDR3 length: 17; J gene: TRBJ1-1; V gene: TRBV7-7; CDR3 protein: CASSIAGTEQGNTEAFF; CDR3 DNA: TGTGCTAGCAGCATAGCAGGGACAGAGCAGGGGAACACTGAAGCTTTCTTT
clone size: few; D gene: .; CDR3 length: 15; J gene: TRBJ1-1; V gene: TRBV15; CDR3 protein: CATSRVLGENTEAFF; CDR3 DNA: TGTGCCACCAGCAGAGTATTAGGGGAGAACACTGAAGCTTTCTTT
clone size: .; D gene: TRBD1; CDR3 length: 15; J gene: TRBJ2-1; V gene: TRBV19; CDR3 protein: CASSEPGQGASEQFF; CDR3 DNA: TGTGCCAGTAGCGAACCGGGACAGGGGGCCAGTGAGCAGTTCTTC
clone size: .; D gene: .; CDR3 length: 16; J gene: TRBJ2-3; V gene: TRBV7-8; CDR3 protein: CASSSEDYRSADTQYF; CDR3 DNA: TGTGCCAGCAGCTCGGAGGACTATAGATCAGCAGATACGCAGTATTTT
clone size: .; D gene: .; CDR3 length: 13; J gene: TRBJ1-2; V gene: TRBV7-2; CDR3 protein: CASSLDNNYGYTF; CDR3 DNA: TGTGCCAGCAGCTTGGACAATAACTATGGCTACACCTTC
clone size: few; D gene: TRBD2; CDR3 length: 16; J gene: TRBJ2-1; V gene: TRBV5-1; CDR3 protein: CASSFELAAFGDEQFF; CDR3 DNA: TGCGCCAGCAGCTTCGAGCTAGCGGCCTTTGGAGATGAGCAGTTCTTC
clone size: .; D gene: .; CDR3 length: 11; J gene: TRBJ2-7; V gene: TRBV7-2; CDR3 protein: CASSLLYEQYF; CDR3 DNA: TGTGCCAGCAGCTTACTTTACGAGCAGTACTTC
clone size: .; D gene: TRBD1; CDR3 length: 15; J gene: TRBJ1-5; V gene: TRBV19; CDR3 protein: CASSIVEGAYQPQHF; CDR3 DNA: TGTGCCAGTAGTATAGTGGAGGGGGCATATCAGCCCCAGCATTTT
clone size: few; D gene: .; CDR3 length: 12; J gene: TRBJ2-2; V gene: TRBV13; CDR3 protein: CASSSRVGELFF; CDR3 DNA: TGTGCCAGCAGCTCCAGGGTTGGGGAGCTGTTTTTT
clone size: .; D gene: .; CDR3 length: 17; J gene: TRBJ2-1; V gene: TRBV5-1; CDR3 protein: CASSSAVGGYSYNEQFF; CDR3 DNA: TGCGCCAGCAGCTCAGCAGTTGGGGGGTACTCCTACAATGAGCAGTTCTTC
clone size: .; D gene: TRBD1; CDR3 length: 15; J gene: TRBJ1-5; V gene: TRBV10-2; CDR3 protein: CASSELTGGRQPQHF; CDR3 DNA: TGCGCCAGCAGTGAGTTAACAGGGGGCAGACAGCCCCAGCATTTT
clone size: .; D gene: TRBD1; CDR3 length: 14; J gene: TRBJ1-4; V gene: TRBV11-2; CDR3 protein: CASSYRDRAGKLFF; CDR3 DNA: TGTGCCAGCAGCTACCGGGACAGGGCTGGAAAACTGTTTTTT
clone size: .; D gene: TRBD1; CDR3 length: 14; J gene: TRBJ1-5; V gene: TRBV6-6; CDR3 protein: CASTVTGGHQPQHF; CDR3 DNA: TGTGCCAGCACCGTCACAGGGGGCCATCAGCCCCAGCATTTT
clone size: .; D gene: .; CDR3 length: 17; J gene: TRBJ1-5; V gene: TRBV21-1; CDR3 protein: CASSKGYGAGTHQPQHF; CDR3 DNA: TGTGCCAGCAGCAAAGGGTACGGCGCAGGGACACATCAGCCCCAGCATTTT
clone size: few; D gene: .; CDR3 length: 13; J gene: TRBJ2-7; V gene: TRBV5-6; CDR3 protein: CASSADYLYEQYF; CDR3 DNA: TGTGCCAGCAGCGCCGACTACCTCTACGAGCAGTACTTC
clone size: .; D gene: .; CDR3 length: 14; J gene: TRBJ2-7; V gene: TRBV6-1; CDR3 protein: CASSIDSGLYEQYF; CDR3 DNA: TGTGCCAGCAGTATAGACTCAGGGCTCTACGAGCAGTACTTC
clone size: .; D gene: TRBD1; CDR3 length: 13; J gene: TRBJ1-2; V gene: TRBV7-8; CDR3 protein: CASSRTGLWGYTF; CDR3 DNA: TGTGCCAGCAGCAGGACAGGGCTATGGGGCTACACCTTC
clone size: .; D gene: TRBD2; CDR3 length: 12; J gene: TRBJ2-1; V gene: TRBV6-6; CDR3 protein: CASSDGGSEQFF; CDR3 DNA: TGTGCCAGCAGCGACGGGGGGAGTGAGCAGTTCTTC
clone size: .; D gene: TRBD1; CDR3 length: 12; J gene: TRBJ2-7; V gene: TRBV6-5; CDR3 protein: CARRDSDYEQYF; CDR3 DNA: TGTGCCAGAAGGGACAGCGACTACGAGCAGTACTTC
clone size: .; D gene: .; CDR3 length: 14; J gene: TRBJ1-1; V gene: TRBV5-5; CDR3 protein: CASSLDGGNTEAFF; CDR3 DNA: TGTGCCAGCAGCTTGGACGGCGGGAACACTGAAGCTTTCTTT
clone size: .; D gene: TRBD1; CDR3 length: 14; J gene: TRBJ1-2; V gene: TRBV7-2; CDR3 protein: CASSWRDSNYGYTF; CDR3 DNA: TGTGCCAGCAGCTGGAGGGACAGTAACTATGGCTACACCTTC
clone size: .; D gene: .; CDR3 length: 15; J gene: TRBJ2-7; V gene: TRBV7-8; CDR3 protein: CASSLEKYYPHEQYF; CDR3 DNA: TGTGCCAGCAGCTTAGAGAAGTACTACCCTCACGAGCAGTACTTC
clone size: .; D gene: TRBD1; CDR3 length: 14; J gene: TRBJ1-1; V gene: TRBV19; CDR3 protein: CASRGQGRFGEAFF; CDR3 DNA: TGTGCCAGTAGGGGACAGGGAAGGTTCGGTGAAGCTTTCTTT
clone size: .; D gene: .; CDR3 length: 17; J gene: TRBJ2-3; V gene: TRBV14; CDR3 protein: CASSQVTPLASTDTQYF; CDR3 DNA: TGTGCCAGCAGCCAAGTCACCCCACTAGCTAGCACAGATACGCAGTATTTT
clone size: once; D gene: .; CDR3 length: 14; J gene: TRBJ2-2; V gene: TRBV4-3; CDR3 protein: CASSPQTGTGELFF; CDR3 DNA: TGCGCCAGCAGCCCTCAGACAGGCACCGGGGAGCTGTTTTTT
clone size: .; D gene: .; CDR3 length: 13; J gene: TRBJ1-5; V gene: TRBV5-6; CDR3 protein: CASSGKGAQPQHF; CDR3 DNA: TGTGCCAGCAGTGGCAAGGGAGCTCAGCCCCAGCATTTT
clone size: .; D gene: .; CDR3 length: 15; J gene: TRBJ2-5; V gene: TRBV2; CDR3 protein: CASRAGRVFQETQYF; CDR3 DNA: TGTGCCAGCAGAGCTGGTCGTGTCTTCCAAGAGACCCAGTACTTC
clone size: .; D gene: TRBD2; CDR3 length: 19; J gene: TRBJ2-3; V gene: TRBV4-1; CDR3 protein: CASSQETGGTSGGTDTQYF; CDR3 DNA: TGCGCCAGCAGCCAAGAAACCGGGGGCACTAGCGGGGGAACAGATACGCAGTATTTT
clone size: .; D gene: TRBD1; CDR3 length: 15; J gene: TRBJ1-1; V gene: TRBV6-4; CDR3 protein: CASSDPGQGVTEAFF; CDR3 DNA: TGTGCCAGCAGTGACCCAGGACAGGGGGTCACTGAAGCTTTCTTT
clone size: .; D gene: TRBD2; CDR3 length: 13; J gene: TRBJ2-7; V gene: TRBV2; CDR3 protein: CASSRERDYEQYF; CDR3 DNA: TGTGCCAGCAGCCGGGAGCGGGACTACGAGCAGTACTTC
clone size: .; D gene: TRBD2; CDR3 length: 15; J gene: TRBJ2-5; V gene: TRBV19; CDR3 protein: CASSISRGGLETQYF; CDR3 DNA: TGTGCCAGTAGTATATCGCGGGGGGGCCTTGAGACCCAGTACTTC
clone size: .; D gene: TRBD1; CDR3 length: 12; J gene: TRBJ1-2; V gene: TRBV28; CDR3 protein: CASSLDRAGYTF; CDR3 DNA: TGTGCCAGCAGTTTAGACAGGGCGGGCTACACCTTC
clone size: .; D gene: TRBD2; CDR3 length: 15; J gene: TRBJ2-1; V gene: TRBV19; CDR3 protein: CASSPSGGGWNEQFF; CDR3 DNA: TGTGCCAGTAGTCCTAGCGGGGGGGGATGGAATGAGCAGTTCTTC
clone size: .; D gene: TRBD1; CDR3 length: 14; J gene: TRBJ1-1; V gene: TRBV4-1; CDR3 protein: CASSQERAGQEAFF; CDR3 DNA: TGCGCCAGCAGCCAAGAGAGGGCGGGACAGGAGGCTTTCTTT
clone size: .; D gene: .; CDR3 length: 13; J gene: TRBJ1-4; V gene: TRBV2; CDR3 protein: CASKATTNEKLFF; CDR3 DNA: TGTGCCAGCAAAGCGACAACTAATGAAAAACTGTTTTTT
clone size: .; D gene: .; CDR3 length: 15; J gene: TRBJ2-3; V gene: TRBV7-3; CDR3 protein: CASAPLGGATDTQYF; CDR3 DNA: TGTGCCAGCGCCCCACTAGGGGGGGCCACAGATACGCAGTATTTT
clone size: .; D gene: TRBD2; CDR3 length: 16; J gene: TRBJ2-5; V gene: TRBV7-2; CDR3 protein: CASSQYPRGGSETQYF; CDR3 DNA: TGTGCCAGCAGCCAATACCCTCGGGGGGGCAGCGAGACCCAGTACTTC
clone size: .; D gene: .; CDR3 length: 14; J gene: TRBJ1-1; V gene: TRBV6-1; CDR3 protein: CASSMGHSNTEAFF; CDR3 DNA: TGTGCCAGCAGCATGGGACACTCGAACACTGAAGCTTTCTTT
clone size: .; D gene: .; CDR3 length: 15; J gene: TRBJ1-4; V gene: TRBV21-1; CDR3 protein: CASSKDRVGNEKLFF; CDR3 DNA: TGTGCCAGCAGCAAGGACAGGGTTGGTAATGAAAAACTGTTTTTT
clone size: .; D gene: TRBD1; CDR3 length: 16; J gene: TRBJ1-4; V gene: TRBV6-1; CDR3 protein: CASSATGISTNEKLFF; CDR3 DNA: TGTGCCAGCAGTGCGACAGGGATATCAACTAATGAAAAACTGTTTTTT